What follows describes a single T cell receptor beta chain. What it binds is unknown. TCRdb recomputed calls from the 5' RACE reads with MiXCR, one row per CDR3 protein. The sample contains 300,000 to 400,000 distinct CDR3 sequences, roughly 13% of which appear only once. These data belong to a study of T-cell memory formation after mild COVID-19. Study in general: TCR clusters largely stayed donor specific.

Study observations and caveats: Second-wave clones reaching peak frequency on day 37 lacked confirmed SARS-CoV-2 specificity. Contracting clones from day 15 to 85 had balanced CD4/CD8; later expanders favoured CD4+. Pre-infection memory already had some responding clones, implying cross-reactive memory joined.

With 4 bases removed from V and 4 bases from J, the gap between germline ends came to 19 bases. The CDR3 totals 16 residues. CDR1 and CDR2 (germline): SGHAT, FQNNGV. The chain has TRBV11-2 and TRBJ1-2; tentative D call: TRBD1 (5 bases). The sequence came from a man between 18 and 29 years old who had mild COVID-19 (a few samples of this study predate the infection). Cell type and time point are not known. Sample: PBMCs or a T cell subset sorted from them (not recorded which). CDR3 DNA sequence: TGTGCCAGCAGCTCCCTCCGAGACAAGAGGGGCTATGGCTACACCTTC. It encodes CASSSLRDKRGYGYTF.